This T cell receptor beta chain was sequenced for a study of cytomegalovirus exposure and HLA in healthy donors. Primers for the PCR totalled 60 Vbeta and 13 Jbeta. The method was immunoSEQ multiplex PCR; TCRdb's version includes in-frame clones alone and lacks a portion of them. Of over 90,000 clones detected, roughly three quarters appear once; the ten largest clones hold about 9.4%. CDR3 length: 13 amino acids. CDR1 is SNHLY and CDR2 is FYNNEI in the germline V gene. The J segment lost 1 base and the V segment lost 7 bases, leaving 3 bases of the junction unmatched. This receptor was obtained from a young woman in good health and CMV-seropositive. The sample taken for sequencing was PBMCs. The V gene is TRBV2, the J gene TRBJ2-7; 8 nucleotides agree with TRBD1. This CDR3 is CASTRQGSYEQYF. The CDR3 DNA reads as TGTGCCAGCACCAGACAGGGGTCCTACGAGCAGTACTTC.